This T cell receptor (beta chain) was observed in a study of blood T cell repertoires in COVID-19. Study summary: PBMCs, B-cell-depleted T cells, or T cells provided the cDNA or gDNA that made up the material.

The CDR3 runs 16 residues. V was cut by 2 bases and J by 0 bases, with 12 bases left in between. In germline, CDR1 is SGHNT, CDR2 YENEEA. Enrollment of patients from Seattle took place during active infection, with longitudinal follow-up. Sequenced by immunoSEQ multiplex PCR; TCRdb stores in-frame clones only, minus some. Here the sample spans approximately 270,000 clones, 70% to 85% being singletons. Sequenced: peripheral blood. This sequence was found in a human donor with COVID-19, enrolled during active disease. The donor label of this sample is uncertain. The rearrangement links TRBV11-3 to TRBJ2-3; no clear D gene. The CDR3 DNA reads TGTGCCAGCAGCTTATACAGCAGCCAAAGCACAGATACGCAGTATTTT. It encodes CASSLYSSQSTDTQYF.